One sample yielded the 19 T cell receptor beta chains listed below, sequenced in a study of blood T cell repertoires in COVID-19. Assay: immunoSEQ multiplex PCR; the TCRdb copy retains only in-frame clones and omits some. The top ten hold approximately 2.4% of the sample, which has approximately 140,000 clones, more than 70% seen once. Sequencing input: peripheral blood. All receptors derive from a human donor in a cohort sampled during active COVID-19.

V is TRBV18 and J is TRBJ1-5; no clear D. From germline, CDR1 is KGHSH and CDR2 LQKENI. This CDR3 contains 15 residues. The V gene lost 5 bases and the J gene lost 2 bases, with 13 bases spanning the gap. The CDR3 sequence is CASSAGRGGNQPQHF. Written as DNA, the CDR3 is TGTGCCAGCTCAGCCGGACGGGGAGGCAATCAGCCCCAGCATTTT.

V is TRBV6-1 and J is TRBJ2-5; 11 bases fit TRBD1. Germline CDR1 reads MNHNS; CDR2 reads SASEGT. The CDR3 contains 17 residues. Trimming removed 2 bases from V and 4 bases from J; junction bases left unmatched: 9. The CDR3 is CASSELGQGAGGETQYF. In nucleotides, the CDR3 is TGTGCCAGCAGTGAACTCGGACAGGGGGCCGGGGGAGAGACCCAGTACTTC.

This chain joins TRBV6-6 and TRBJ2-2, with 7 positions matching TRBD2. V dropped 1 base and J dropped 5; count of bases not matched to a gene: 7. Germline lookup yields CDR1 MNHNY and CDR2 SVGAGI (reference sequence). The CDR3 covers 16 residues. CDR3 nucleotide sequence: TGTGCCAGCAGTTACTACATCCGGGGAGGGACCGGGGAGCTGTTTTTT. It encodes CASSYYIRGGTGELFF.

CDR3 nucleotides: TGCGCCAGCAGCCGAGACAGGGGGTTCTATGGCTACACCTTC. Residues: CASSRDRGFYGYTF. V gene TRBV4-3 combines with J gene TRBJ1-2; 9 bases are a match to TRBD1. V gave up 4 bases and J gave up 4 bases; unmatched junction bases: 4. Per the germline V gene, CDR1 is LGHNA and CDR2 is YSLEER. The CDR3 consists of 14 residues.

This chain joins TRBV28 and TRBJ2-3; D is possibly TRBD2 (6 bases). The germline V gene encodes CDR1 MDHEN and CDR2 SYDVKM. V shed 5 bases and J shed 1 base, with 13 bases lying between them. The CDR3 runs 15 residues. CDR3 residues: CASSGSGGRTDTQYF. The CDR3, as DNA: TGTGCCAGCAGTGGTAGCGGAGGGCGCACAGATACGCAGTATTTT.

The rearrangement links TRBV9 to TRBJ2-2; weak D call: TRBD2 (10 bases). V dropped 1 base and J dropped 3 bases, with 22 bases sitting between them. The CDR3 totals 19 residues. Germline V gives CDR1 SGDLS, CDR2 YYNGEE. The CDR3 bases are TGTGCCAGCAGCGTAATAGGGACAGGGAGCGGGAGGGACACCGGGGAGCTGTTTTTT. Translating gives CASSVIGTGSGRDTGELFF.

This chain connects TRBV5-8 to TRBJ2-3, with D unresolved. The germline CDR1 and CDR2 sequences are SGHTS and YDEGEE. Between the trimmed V and J ends, which lost 5 bases and 14 bases, there was a span of 6 bases. There are 8 residues in the CDR3. The CDR3 nucleotides read TGTGCCAGCAGTAGTTGGTATTTT. Translation gives CASSSWYF.

The chain is built from TRBV2 and TRBJ1-2; D gene uncertain. Trimming took 6 bases from V and 2 from J, leaving 16 bases between them. This CDR3 is built from 15 residues. The germline CDR1 and CDR2 sequences are SNHLY and FYNNEI. The CDR3, as DNA: TGTGCCAGCAGCGACGAGGGTGCGGCGAACTATGGCTACACCTTC. Protein: CASSDEGAANYGYTF.

The genes are TRBV15 and TRBJ2-7, with 9 bases matching TRBD2. Germline V gene data show CDR1 as LNHNV and CDR2 as YYDKDF (reference sequence). Trimming cost V 0 bases and J 6 bases; bases outside gene matches: 9. CDR3 length: 16 residues. Written as DNA, the CDR3 is TGTGCCACCAGCAGAGATCAAGGCGGGGGGGCGAGCGAGCAGTACTTC. Encoded protein: CATSRDQGGGASEQYF.

This sequence joins TRBV2 and TRBJ2-7; D is possibly TRBD2 (6 bases). The CDR3 runs 14 residues. Germline V lookup: CDR1 SNHLY, CDR2 FYNNEI. V was cut by 7 bases and J by 3 bases, with 16 bases left in between. CDR3 DNA sequence: TGTGCCAGCACCCTACCGGGACTGCTCTACGAGCAGTACTTC. Protein sequence: CASTLPGLLYEQYF.

The chain carries TRBV2 and TRBJ2-5; possibly TRBD2 for D (7 bases). V was trimmed by 6 bases and J by 5 bases, leaving 16 bases between them. CDR3 length equals 14 residues. Germline assignment: CDR1 SNHLY and CDR2 FYNNEI. CDR3 bases: TGTGCCAGCAGGGCTAGAGGGGGGGGTGAGACCCAGTACTTC. This sequence encodes CASRARGGGETQYF.

J is TRBJ2-1 and V is TRBV7-2, with a tentative D call TRBD2 (5 bases). The germline CDR1 and CDR2 sequences are SGHTA and FQGNSA. V lost 6 bases and J lost 0, with 6 bases in between. CDR3 length: 13 amino acids. CDR3 region: CASRADSYNEQFF. For the CDR3, the DNA is TGTGCCAGCAGAGCGGACTCCTACAATGAGCAGTTCTTC.

V and J are TRBV6-2 or TRBV6-3 and TRBJ2-7; TRBD1 is a possible D gene (6 bases). CDR1 and CDR2 (germline): MNHEY, SVGEGT. The V gene lost 5 bases and the J gene lost 3 bases, with 11 bases spanning the gap. This CDR3 is 13 amino acids long. The CDR3 sequence is CASSMTGGYEQYF. CDR3 in DNA: TGTGCCAGCAGTATGACAGGAGGCTACGAGCAGTACTTC.

V usage is TRBV9 and J usage is TRBJ2-1, with 8 bases lining up with TRBD2. Germline V gene sequence: CDR1 SGDLS, CDR2 YYNGEE. The CDR3 totals 18 residues. V trimming: 3 bases; J trimming: 2 bases; junction bases outside the gene matches: 13. CDR3 DNA sequence: TGTGCCAGCAGCGCCCACGGGGGCGGGGGGATGACCTACAATGAGCAGTTCTTC. It codes for CASSAHGGGGMTYNEQFF.

The chain uses TRBV19 and TRBJ2-3; 9 positions match TRBD2. Unmatched junction bases numbered 18, after V lost 3 bases and J lost 8 bases. Germline V CDR1 and CDR2: LNHDA, SQIVND (reference sequence). This CDR3 is built from 18 residues. The DNA for the CDR3 is TGTGCCAGTAGTATTCGCCTAGCGGGATCCCCCGCCCCTGCTACGCAGTATTTT. Its translation is CASSIRLAGSPAPATQYF.

This clone appeared a single time. The rearrangement links TRBV24-1 to TRBJ2-1, with D possibly being TRBD1 (6 bases). The CDR3 runs to 14 residues. Trimming shortened V by 3 bases and J by 6 bases, and 11 bases separated the two germline ends. Looked up from germline, CDR1 is KGHDR and CDR2 is SFDVKD. The CDR3 DNA is TGTGCCACCAGTGATCCCAACAGGGTCAATGAGCAGTTCTTC. Protein product: CATSDPNRVNEQFF.

V and J are TRBV11-2 and TRBJ2-5; TRBD1 matches 9 bases. The CDR3 loop spans 16 amino acids. Losses at the gene ends were 1 base for V and 1 base for J; bases not matched to a gene: 4. The germline CDR1 and CDR2 sequences are SGHAT and FQNNGV. In DNA form, the CDR3 reads TGTGCCAGCAGCTTAGTCGAACAGGGGGCCCAAGAGACCCAGTACTTC. This gives the protein CASSLVEQGAQETQYF.

This chain joins TRBV6-2 or TRBV6-3 and TRBJ1-1, with 8 bases matching TRBD1. The CDR3 has 14 amino acids. Germline assignment: CDR1 MNHEY and CDR2 SVGEGT. J lost 5 bases, V lost 4 bases, and 6 bases had no gene match. CDR3 DNA: TGTGCCAGCAGTTCAGACAGGGGCGGTACTGAAGCTTTCTTT. Residues: CASSSDRGGTEAFF.

The count of this clone is one. The chain recombines TRBV3-1 (or the pseudogene TRBV3-2) with TRBJ1-1, with 8 bases identical to TRBD1. V lost 2 bases, J lost 4 bases, and 9 bases stayed unmatched. This CDR3 has 16 residues. Germline V gives CDR1 LGHDT, CDR2 YNNKEL (reference sequence). The DNA for the CDR3 is TGTGCCAGCAGCCAACAGACAGGGGCAGTCGGCACTGAAGCTTTCTTT. Protein: CASSQQTGAVGTEAFF.